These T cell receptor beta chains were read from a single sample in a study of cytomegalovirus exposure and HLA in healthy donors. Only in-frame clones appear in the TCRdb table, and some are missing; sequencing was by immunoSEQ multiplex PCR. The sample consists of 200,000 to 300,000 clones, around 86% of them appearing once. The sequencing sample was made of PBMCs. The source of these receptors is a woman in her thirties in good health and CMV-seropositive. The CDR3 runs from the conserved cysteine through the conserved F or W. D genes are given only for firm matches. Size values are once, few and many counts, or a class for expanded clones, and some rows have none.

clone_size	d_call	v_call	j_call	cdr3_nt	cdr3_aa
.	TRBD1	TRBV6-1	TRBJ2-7	TGTGCCAGCAGTGCCGGGACAGGGAATTACGAGCAGTACTTC	CASSAGTGNYEQYF
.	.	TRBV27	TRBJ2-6	TGTGCCTCCGGGAAGGTGAGCTCTGGGGCCAACGTCCTGACTTTC	CASGKVSSGANVLTF
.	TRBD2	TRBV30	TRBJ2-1	TGTGCCGGATTGACTAGCTGGGACAATGAGCAGTTCTTC	CAGLTSWDNEQFF
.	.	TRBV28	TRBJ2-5	TGTGCCAGCAGTTCTTTCGGGACAAGCACGGAGACCCAGTACTTC	CASSSFGTSTETQYF
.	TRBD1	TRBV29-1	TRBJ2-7	TGCAGCGCTAGGACAGGGGAGTCCTACGAGCAGTACTTC	CSARTGESYEQYF
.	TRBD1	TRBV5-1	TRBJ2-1	TGCGCCAGCAGTCTGGAGGAGTTAAGGGGGCAGCAGTTCTTC	CASSLEELRGQQFF
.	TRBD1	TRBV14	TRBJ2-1	TGTGCCAGCCGGGACAGGGGCTACAATGAGCAGTTCTTC	CASRDRGYNEQFF
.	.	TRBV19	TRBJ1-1	TGTGCCAGTAGTCCCCAGGGGAATAGAGCTTTCTTT	CASSPQGNRAFF
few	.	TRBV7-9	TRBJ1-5	TGTGCCAGCAGCTTACCGGGGGGAGGCAATCAGCCCCAGCATTTT	CASSLPGGGNQPQHF
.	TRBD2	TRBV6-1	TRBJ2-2	TGTGCCAGCAGTGAGTTACTAGCGGGAGGTGTCGGGGAGCTGTTTTTT	CASSELLAGGVGELFF
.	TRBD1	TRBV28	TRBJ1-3	TGTGCCAGCACCCGGACAGGGGAATCTGGAAACACCATATATTTT	CASTRTGESGNTIYF
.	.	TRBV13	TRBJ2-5	TGTGCCAGCAGCTACCGGGTGTTTCAAGAGACCCAGTACTTC	CASSYRVFQETQYF
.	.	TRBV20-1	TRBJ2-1	TGCAGTGCTAGCACCTACAATGAGCAGTTCTTC	CSASTYNEQFF
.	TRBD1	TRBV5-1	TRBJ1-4	TGCGCCAGCAGCACCGGGACAGGGAGTGAAAAACTGTTTTTT	CASSTGTGSEKLFF